This T cell receptor beta chain was sequenced in a study of T cells after yellow fever vaccination. The CDR3 has 16 amino acids. Germline loops: CDR1 MGHRA, CDR2 YSYEKL. Trimming cost V 0 bases and J 3 bases, with 12 bases left between them. MiXCR was run by TCRdb on the 5' RACE reads, yielding one entry per CDR3 protein. This table holds 250,000 to 400,000 distinct CDR3 sequences, 4% to 5.5% found once. In its sample, this clonotype was seen many times. The specimen was PBMCs, collected 15 days after the yellow fever booster vaccination. The chain employs TRBV4-1 and TRBJ2-1; D uncertain. The receptor's source is a man aged 18 to 30 who received the YFV17D yellow fever vaccine. The chain's CDR3 is CASSQDGHNSYNEQFF. In DNA, the CDR3 is TGCGCCAGCAGCCAAGATGGGCACAACAGCTACAATGAGCAGTTCTTC.